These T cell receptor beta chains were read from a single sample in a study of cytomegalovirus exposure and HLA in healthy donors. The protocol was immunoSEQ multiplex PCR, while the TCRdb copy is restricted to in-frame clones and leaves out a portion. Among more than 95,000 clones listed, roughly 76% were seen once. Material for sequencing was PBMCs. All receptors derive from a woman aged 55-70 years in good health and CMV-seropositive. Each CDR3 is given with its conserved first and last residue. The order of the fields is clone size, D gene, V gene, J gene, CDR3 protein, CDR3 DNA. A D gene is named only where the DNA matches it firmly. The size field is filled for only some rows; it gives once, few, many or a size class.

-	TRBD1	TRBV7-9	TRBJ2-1	CASSQTGTGIHNEQFF	TGTGCCAGCAGCCAAACAGGGACAGGGATACACAATGAGCAGTTCTTC
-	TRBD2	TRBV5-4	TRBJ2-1	CASSLAGGSSYNEQFF	TGTGCCAGCAGCTTGGCGGGAGGGAGCTCCTACAATGAGCAGTTCTTC
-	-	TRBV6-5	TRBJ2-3	CASRSGWATDTQYF	TGTGCCAGCCGCTCAGGGTGGGCCACAGATACGCAGTATTTT
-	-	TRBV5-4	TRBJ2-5	CASSLAAAPQETQYF	TGTGCCAGCAGCTTGGCGGCGGCTCCCCAAGAGACCCAGTACTTC
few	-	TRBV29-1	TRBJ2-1	CSVASSTKYNEQFF	TGCAGCGTTGCTAGTTCGACGAAGTACAATGAGCAGTTCTTC
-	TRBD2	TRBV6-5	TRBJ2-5	CASSYSPAGGQETQYF	TGTGCCAGCAGTTACTCCCCGGCGGGGGGTCAAGAGACCCAGTACTTC
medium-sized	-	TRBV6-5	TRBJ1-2	CASRQGIGRYGYTF	TGTGCCAGCAGGCAGGGCATCGGACGCTATGGCTACACCTTC
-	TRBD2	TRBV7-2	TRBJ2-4	CASSNSGAKNIQYF	TGTGCCAGCAGTAATAGCGGGGCCAAAAACATTCAGTACTTC
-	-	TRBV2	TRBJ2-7	CASRVTVSSYEQYF	TGTGCCAGCAGAGTGACAGTAAGCTCCTACGAGCAGTACTTC
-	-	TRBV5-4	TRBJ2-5	CASSLAMGRGETQYF	TGTGCCAGCAGCTTGGCCATGGGGCGAGGAGAGACCCAGTACTTC
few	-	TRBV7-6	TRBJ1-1	CASNSPGVPEAFF	TGTGCCAGCAACTCCCCGGGGGTACCTGAAGCTTTCTTT
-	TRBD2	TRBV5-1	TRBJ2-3	CASSPGLAASTDTQYF	TGCGCCAGCAGCCCAGGACTAGCGGCGAGCACAGATACGCAGTATTTT
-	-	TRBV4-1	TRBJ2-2	CASSQDGGPRGELFF	TGCGCCAGCAGCCAAGACGGGGGGCCCCGCGGGGAGCTGTTTTTT
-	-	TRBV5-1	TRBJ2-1	CASSYGRGTLF	TGCGCCAGCAGCTACGGCAGGGGGACTCTCTTC
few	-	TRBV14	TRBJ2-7	CASSQVIRDEQYF	TGTGCCAGCAGCCAAGTTATACGGGACGAGCAGTACTTC
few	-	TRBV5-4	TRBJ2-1	CASGSHGLNNEQFF	TGTGCCAGTGGGTCGCACGGGTTGAACAATGAGCAGTTCTTC
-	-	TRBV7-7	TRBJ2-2	CASSLGDARGELFF	TGTGCCAGCAGCTTAGGAGACGCTAGGGGGGAGCTGTTTTTT
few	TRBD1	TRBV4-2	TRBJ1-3	CASSQKQGAENTIYF	TGTGCCAGCAGCCAGAAACAGGGGGCTGAAAACACCATATATTTT
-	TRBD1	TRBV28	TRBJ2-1	CASSLRTGYNEQFF	TGTGCCAGCAGTTTAAGGACAGGCTATAATGAGCAGTTCTTC
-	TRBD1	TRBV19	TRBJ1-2	CASSSRRGQEYGYTF	TGTGCCAGTAGTTCGCGCAGGGGGCAGGAGTATGGCTACACCTTC
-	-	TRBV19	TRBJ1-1	CASSIEEGRGVNTEAFF	TGTGCCAGTAGTATAGAGGAGGGGAGGGGAGTGAACACTGAAGCTTTCTTT
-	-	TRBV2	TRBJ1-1	CASSATGFTEAFF	TGTGCCAGCAGTGCAACAGGGTTCACTGAAGCTTTCTTT
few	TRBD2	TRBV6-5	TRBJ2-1	CASSYTSGTYNEQFF	TGTGCCAGCAGTTATACTAGCGGGACCTACAATGAGCAGTTCTTC
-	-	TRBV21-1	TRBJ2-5	CASSKRDRGWETQYF	TGTGCCAGCAGCAAACGGGACAGGGGGTGGGAGACCCAGTACTTC
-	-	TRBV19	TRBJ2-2	CASSIGGGAVTGELFF	TGTGCCAGTAGTATAGGAGGGGGGGCCGTCACCGGGGAGCTGTTTTTT
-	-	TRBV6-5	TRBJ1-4	CASRLGSTNEKLFF	TGTGCCAGCAGACTAGGGTCAACTAATGAAAAACTGTTTTTT
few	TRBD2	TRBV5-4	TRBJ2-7	CASSPASSGGSYEQYF	TGTGCCAGCAGCCCAGCGTCCAGCGGGGGATCCTACGAGCAGTACTTC
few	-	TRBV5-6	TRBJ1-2	CASSPGSYGYTF	TGTGCCAGCAGCCCAGGGTCTTATGGCTACACCTTC
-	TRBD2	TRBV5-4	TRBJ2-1	CASSLVLAGYNEQFF	TGTGCCAGCAGCTTGGTCCTAGCGGGATACAATGAGCAGTTCTTC
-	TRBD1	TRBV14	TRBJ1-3	CASSQPGTAGNTIYF	TGTGCCAGCAGCCAACCCGGGACAGCTGGAAACACCATATATTTT
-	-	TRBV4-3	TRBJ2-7	CASSQDLQTSSYEQYF	TGCGCCAGCAGCCAAGATCTCCAGACAAGCTCCTACGAGCAGTACTTC
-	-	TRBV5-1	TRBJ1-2	CASSLEDIGYGYTF	TGCGCCAGCAGCTTGGAGGACATAGGCTATGGCTACACCTTC
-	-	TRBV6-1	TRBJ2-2	CASREGYTGELFF	TGTGCCAGCAGGGAGGGTTACACCGGGGAGCTGTTTTTT
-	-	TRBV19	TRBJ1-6	CASSIVTDVGSPLHF	TGTGCCAGTAGTATAGTGACAGACGTGGGTTCACCCCTCCACTTT
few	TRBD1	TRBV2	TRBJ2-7	CASRGQGISYEQYF	TGTGCCAGCAGGGGACAGGGAATCTCCTACGAGCAGTACTTC
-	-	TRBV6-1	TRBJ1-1	CASSDEGGWRSSDEAFF	TGTGCCAGCAGTGATGAGGGTGGCTGGCGATCTTCAGACGAAGCTTTCTTT
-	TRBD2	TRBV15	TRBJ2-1	CATSRDRSTSGDEQFF	TGTGCCACCAGCAGAGATCGTAGTACTAGCGGTGATGAGCAGTTCTTC
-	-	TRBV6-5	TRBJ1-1	CASSYSRRGQTEAFF	TGTGCCAGCAGTTACAGTAGGCGGGGGCAGACTGAAGCTTTCTTT
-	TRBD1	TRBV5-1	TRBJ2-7	CASSLEQGFLNEQYF	TGCGCCAGCAGCTTGGAACAGGGGTTTTTGAACGAGCAGTACTTC
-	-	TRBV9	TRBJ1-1	CASSPEGVGTEAFF	TGTGCCAGCAGCCCAGAGGGTGTGGGCACTGAAGCTTTCTTT
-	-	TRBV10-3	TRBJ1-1	CAISLGSNTEAFF	TGTGCCATCAGCCTCGGGTCGAACACTGAAGCTTTCTTT
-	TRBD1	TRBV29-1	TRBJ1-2	CSVGTGNYGYTF	TGCAGCGTCGGGACAGGAAACTATGGCTACACCTTC
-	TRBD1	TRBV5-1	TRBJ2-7	CASSRSRQGMDYEQYF	TGCGCCAGCAGCCGCTCCCGACAGGGGATGGACTACGAGCAGTACTTC
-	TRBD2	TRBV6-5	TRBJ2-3	CASSYGFLAGYTQYF	TGTGCCAGCAGTTACGGTTTCCTAGCGGGATATACGCAGTATTTT
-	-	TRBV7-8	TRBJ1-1	CASSLVGPNTEAFF	TGTGCCAGCAGCTTAGTGGGGCCGAACACTGAAGCTTTCTTT
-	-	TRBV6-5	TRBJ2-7	CASSYSTGSWLGEQYF	TGTGCCAGCAGTTACTCAACAGGGTCTTGGCTGGGCGAGCAGTACTTC
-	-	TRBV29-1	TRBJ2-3	CSVAAQRATDTQYF	TGCAGCGTTGCGGCTCAGCGGGCCACAGATACGCAGTATTTT
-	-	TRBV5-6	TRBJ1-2	CASSLVDRENYGYTF	TGTGCCAGCAGCTTGGTTGATCGGGAGAACTATGGCTACACCTTC